This entry is about one T cell receptor (beta chain). Its specificity is not known. This sample is drawn from a study of shared clonotypes between healthy human individuals. The study, taken as a whole, reports: There were few donors, and this limited the genetic and exposure-history diversity represented. What naive subsets generally showed was a larger estimated richness than memory subsets showed.

This CDR3 has 15 amino acids. V dropped 4 bases and J dropped 0 bases, with 13 bases sitting between them. Germline values: CDR1 SGHRS, CDR2 YFSETQ. Data came from immunoSEQ multiplex PCR; TCRdb stores just in-frame clones and leaves some out. The profile shows 800,000 to 1,200,000 clones, around 78% of them singletons. The sample comprised memory CD4+ T cells from PBMCs. Subset defined: CD45RA-negative fraction. The TCR comes from a young man in good health. Some clones in this sample may be carry-over from other donors' samples. The chain carries TRBV5-1 and TRBJ1-2; TRBD1 might be the D (6 bases). The CDR3 sequence is CASSPGQLANYGYTF. DNA of the CDR3: TGCGCCAGCAGCCCAGGACAGCTTGCTAACTATGGCTACACCTTC.